A single sample gave rise to the 5 T cell receptor beta chains below, sequenced in a study of blood T cell repertoires in COVID-19. Here immunoSEQ multiplex PCR was the method, and the copy in TCRdb shows in-frame clones only, minus some. The sample has roughly 120,000 clones; roughly nine tenths are singletons. Sequences were obtained from peripheral blood. These receptors originate from a human donor in a cohort sampled during active COVID-19.

V and J are TRBV5-1 and TRBJ1-4; D is uncertain. CDR1 is SGHRS and CDR2 is YFSETQ in the germline V gene. CDR3 size: 14 residues. Trimming removed 4 bases at V and 4 bases at J, with 11 bases between. This chain's CDR3 is CASSRDGFNEKLFF. The CDR3 DNA follows: TGCGCCAGCAGCCGAGACGGGTTTAATGAAAAACTGTTTTTT.

About this clone: A much larger clone lies a single base off, so this may be a read error. The chain uses TRBV11-2 and TRBJ1-5, with 8 bases fitting TRBD1. CDR3 length equals 13 residues. Losses at the gene ends were 5 bases for V and 4 bases for J; bases not matched to a gene: 1. The germline V gene encodes CDR1 SGHAT and CDR2 FQNNGV. The CDR3 nucleotides read TGTGCCAGCAGCCGACAGGGGAATCAGCCCCAGCATTTT. Translating it yields CASSRQGNQPQHF.

The rearrangement links TRBV3-1 (or the pseudogene TRBV3-2) to TRBJ2-1; D is possibly TRBD2 (7 bases). In germline, CDR1 is LGHDT, CDR2 YNNKEL (reference sequence). V lost 3 bases and J lost 4, with 19 bases in between. The CDR3 has 17 amino acids. The CDR3: CASSHPITAGAYNEQFF. DNA of the CDR3: TGTGCCAGCAGCCATCCCATCACTGCGGGGGCATACAATGAGCAGTTCTTC.

This clone appeared a single time. The V and J genes are TRBV6-6 and TRBJ2-1, with a possible D match to TRBD2 (5 bases). The CDR3 length is 14 residues. Trimming removed 5 bases from V and 7 bases from J, with 15 bases in between. CDR1 and CDR2 from the germline V gene are MNHNY and SVGAGI (reference sequence). The DNA for the CDR3 is TGTGCCAGCAGTGGGAGCGGTTCGGGTAATGAGCAGTTCTTC. It specifies CASSGSGSGNEQFF.

A few counts support this clone. The chain employs TRBV5-1 and TRBJ1-5; TRBD1 matches 11 bases. CDR1 SGHRS and CDR2 YFSETQ come from the germline V gene. V was clipped by 4 bases and J by 4 bases; unmatched bases: 7. This CDR3 has 16 amino acids. The CDR3 spells CASSLAGTGGNQPQHF. CDR3 bases: TGCGCCAGCAGCCTAGCCGGGACAGGGGGGAATCAGCCCCAGCATTTT.